This T cell receptor (beta chain) derives from a study of tumor-infiltrating lymphocytes in primary liver carcinoma. Investigators took RNA and DNA out together from roughly 21-30 mg of unsorted bulk tissue. Uniformly, tumor samples exhibited a viable tumor cell fraction exceeding 90%. Priming with a constant-region primer yielded TCR beta cDNA from about 540 ng total RNA. Three nested multiplex PCR rounds, a slightly modified ARM-PCR method, built the TCR beta libraries. The first two PCR rounds used TRBV1-TRBV30 forward primers with a C-beta reverse primer, about 10 cycles each. Each CDR3 protein is one row after TCRdb ran MiXCR on the multiplex PCR reads. The data show some 190,000 distinct CDR3 sequences, with 85% seen just once and around 18% held by the top ten. In germline, CDR1 is MNHNS, CDR2 SASEGT. The CDR3 spans 14 residues.

The TCR sequence derives from a man between 40 and 49 years old with primary liver carcinoma and hepatitis B virus infection. Material for sequencing was tumor tissue from primary liver carcinoma. The J gene is TRBJ2-7, the V gene TRBV6-1; TRBD1 agrees at 8 bases. CDR3 nucleotide sequence: TGTGACAACAGCACCGGGACAGGCCCCTACGAGCAGTACTTC. It codes for CDNSTGTGPYEQYF.